This is a list of T cell receptor beta chains from one sample in a study of T-cell memory formation after mild COVID-19. MiXCR, run by TCRdb on the 5' RACE reads, gives a single entry per CDR3 protein. The sample carries about 140,000 distinct CDR3 sequences, 14% recorded once. The sequencing input was PBMCs or a T cell subset sorted from them (not recorded which). These TCRs come from an adult woman who had mild COVID-19 (a few samples of this study predate the infection). Cell type and time point are not known. The CDR3 runs from the conserved cysteine through the conserved F or W. The D gene is left open where the match is weak. Not every row has a clone size; where given, it reads once, few, many or a size class.

TRBJ2-3,NA,few,TRBV27,CASRWTSPWGAGTDTQYF,TGTGCCAGCAGGTGGACATCGCCCTGGGGGGCCGGCACAGATACGCAGTATTTT
TRBJ2-1,NA,NA,TRBV7-9,CASSLDGANEQFF,TGTGCCAGCAGCTTAGACGGGGCCAATGAGCAGTTCTTC
TRBJ2-2,TRBD1,many,TRBV7-6,CASSFTGGNTGELFF,TGTGCCAGCAGCTTCACAGGGGGGAACACCGGGGAGCTGTTTTTT
TRBJ1-1,NA,NA,TRBV10-3,CALSETGNTEAFF,TGTGCCCTCAGTGAGACAGGGAACACTGAAGCTTTCTTT
TRBJ2-1,NA,few,TRBV6-2/TRBV6-3,CASRYRESSYNEQFF,TGTGCCAGCAGATACAGGGAAAGCTCCTACAATGAGCAGTTCTTC
TRBJ2-7,NA,NA,TRBV7-6,CASSFPGLGSEQYF,TGTGCCAGCAGCTTCCCCGGGCTGGGATCCGAGCAGTACTTC
TRBJ2-7,NA,NA,TRBV5-6,CASSLPAGAQYF,TGTGCCAGCAGCTTGCCCGCGGGTGCGCAGTACTTC
TRBJ2-3,NA,NA,TRBV3-1,CASSQDLPTGSTDTQYF,TGTGCCAGCAGCCAAGACCTTCCCACAGGGAGCACAGATACGCAGTATTTT
TRBJ2-5,TRBD2,many,TRBV7-6,CASSSPGLYYQEAQYF,TGTGCCAGCAGCTCTCCGGGACTATATTACCAAGAGGCCCAGTACTTC
TRBJ2-7,NA,NA,TRBV28,CASSKQGYEQYF,TGTGCCAGCAGCAAACAGGGCTACGAGCAGTACTTC
TRBJ1-2,NA,NA,TRBV27,CASSHTSQGSAYGYTF,TGTGCCAGCAGCCATACCTCCCAGGGCTCCGCCTATGGCTACACCTTC
TRBJ2-7,NA,few,TRBV27,CASSFSNLREQYF,TGTGCCAGCAGTTTTTCTAATCTGCGCGAGCAGTACTTC
TRBJ1-5,TRBD1,NA,TRBV6-5,CASSPIQGSNQPQHF,TGTGCCAGCAGTCCAATACAGGGGAGCAATCAGCCCCAGCATTTT
TRBJ2-1,TRBD2,few,TRBV7-8,CASSLDGRTSGGVEQFF,TGTGCCAGCAGCTTAGATGGCCGGACTAGCGGGGGAGTTGAGCAGTTCTTC
TRBJ1-1,NA,few,TRBV13,CASSTQSYEAFF,TGTGCCAGCAGCACACAATCTTATGAAGCTTTCTTT
TRBJ2-5,TRBD1,few,TRBV4-1,CASSHRDRVQETQYF,TGCGCCAGCAGCCACCGTGACAGGGTCCAAGAGACCCAGTACTTC
TRBJ2-5,NA,few,TRBV11-2,CASSLGPGLSEGTQYF,TGTGCCAGCAGCTTAGGGCCGGGACTGTCGGAGGGGACCCAGTACTTC
TRBJ2-7,NA,few,TRBV7-9,CASSHVGSTYEQYF,TGTGCCAGCAGCCACGTGGGCAGTACCTACGAGCAGTACTTC
TRBJ1-1,TRBD1,few,TRBV7-3,CASSPRDRAGGTEAFF,TGTGCCAGCAGCCCACGGGACAGGGCGGGGGGCACTGAAGCTTTCTTT
TRBJ1-2,NA,NA,TRBV7-4,CASSLVPAPDGYTF,TGTGCCAGCAGCTTAGTGCCAGCCCCCGATGGCTACACCTTC
TRBJ1-5,NA,few,TRBV7-6,CASSPRGGMSNQPQHF,TGTGCCAGCAGCCCGCGGGGGGGGATGAGCAATCAGCCCCAGCATTTT
TRBJ2-7,NA,once,TRBV27,CASSSRYMIGVPSYEQYF,TGTGCCAGCAGTTCACGTTATATGATCGGGGTACCCTCCTACGAGCAGTACTTC
TRBJ1-2,NA,once,TRBV5-1,CASSLNQGLYGYTF,TGCGCCAGCAGCCTAAACCAGGGGCTCTATGGCTACACCTTC
TRBJ2-4,NA,NA,TRBV7-9,CASSYDQRRNIQYF,TGTGCCAGCAGCTACGACCAGCGCAGGAACATTCAGTACTTC
TRBJ1-2,TRBD1,few,TRBV29-1,CSVAFRDSFYGYTF,TGCAGCGTGGCCTTCCGGGACAGCTTCTATGGCTACACCTTC
TRBJ1-1,NA,NA,TRBV7-6,CASSLRPASSNTEAFF,TGTGCCAGCAGCTTGCGACCAGCTTCATCGAACACTGAAGCTTTCTTT
TRBJ2-1,NA,NA,TRBV11-2,CASSLRSRGFLSSYNEQFF,TGTGCCAGCAGCTTACGCTCTAGAGGCTTTCTGAGCTCCTACAATGAGCAGTTCTTC
TRBJ2-7,TRBD2,NA,TRBV7-3,CASSSYGLAREQYF,TGTGCCAGCAGCTCGTACGGACTAGCTCGGGAGCAGTACTTC
TRBJ2-1,NA,NA,TRBV6-2/TRBV6-3,CASSSMSWNERFF,TGTGCCAGCAGTTCGATGAGTTGGAATGAGCGGTTCTTC
TRBJ2-5,NA,NA,TRBV10-3,CAISDSDIQETQYF,TGTGCCATCAGTGATTCGGACATTCAAGAGACCCAGTACTTC
TRBJ2-1,TRBD2,NA,TRBV4-3,CASSPELAGRGNEQFF,TGCGCCAGCAGCCCTGAGCTAGCGGGCAGGGGCAATGAGCAGTTCTTC
TRBJ2-1,TRBD2,NA,TRBV20-1,CSATLTGTSGYNEQFF,TGCAGTGCTACCCTCACCGGGACTAGCGGCTACAATGAGCAGTTCTTC
TRBJ2-7,NA,NA,TRBV18,CASSLPGVGYEQYF,TGTGCCAGCTCCCTGCCGGGGGTAGGATACGAGCAGTACTTC
TRBJ2-1,NA,few,TRBV9,CASSPGGGTEQFF,TGTGCCAGCAGCCCTGGGGGGGGCACTGAGCAGTTCTTC
TRBJ2-7,TRBD2,few,TRBV18,CASSAGTSGLYEQYF,TGTGCCAGCTCCGCCGGGACTAGCGGATTATACGAGCAGTACTTC
TRBJ1-1,NA,NA,TRBV4-1,CASSQHREGNTEAFF,TGCGCCAGCAGCCAACACAGGGAAGGGAACACTGAAGCTTTCTTT
TRBJ2-5,NA,NA,TRBV5-5,CASSLAALLETQYF,TGTGCCAGCAGCTTGGCCGCCCTCTTAGAGACCCAGTACTTC
TRBJ2-3,TRBD2,NA,TRBV11-2,CASSYSGGARDTQYF,TGTGCCAGCAGCTATAGCGGGGGGGCGCGGGATACGCAGTATTTT
TRBJ2-5,NA,few,TRBV12-3/TRBV12-4,CASSLRAGETQYF,TGTGCCAGCAGTTTACGGGCGGGAGAGACCCAGTACTTC
TRBJ2-2,TRBD1,few,TRBV9,CASSVQTGSTGELFF,TGTGCCAGCAGCGTACAGACAGGGAGCACCGGGGAGCTGTTTTTT
TRBJ2-1,NA,many,TRBV5-1,CASSLVEPSYNEQFF,TGCGCCAGCAGCTTAGTAGAGCCCTCCTACAATGAGCAGTTCTTC
TRBJ1-2,NA,few,TRBV20-1,CSARNGASYGYTF,TGCAGTGCCAGAAACGGGGCCTCCTATGGCTACACCTTC
TRBJ1-1,NA,NA,TRBV12-3/TRBV12-4,CASRRPGNQGTEAFF,TGCGCCAGCAGACGACCGGGAAATCAAGGCACTGAAGCTTTCTTT
TRBJ2-7,TRBD1,few,TRBV5-5,CASSVPGQATSYEQYF,TGTGCCAGCAGCGTTCCGGGACAGGCGACCTCCTACGAGCAGTACTTC
TRBJ2-7,NA,once,TRBV10-3,CAIREDHYEQYF,TGTGCCATCAGAGAGGACCACTACGAGCAGTACTTC
TRBJ2-6,NA,few,TRBV3-1,CASSLGISGANVLTF,TGTGCCAGCAGCCTCGGAATCTCTGGGGCCAACGTCCTGACTTTC
TRBJ2-7,TRBD2,many,TRBV6-1,CASTPGTSGGLTYEQYF,TGTGCCAGCACCCCCGGGACTAGCGGGGGTCTTACCTACGAGCAGTACTTC
TRBJ2-3,NA,NA,TRBV7-2,CASSQGPSSTDTQYF,TGTGCCAGCTCTCAAGGCCCATCTAGCACAGATACGCAGTATTTT
TRBJ2-3,NA,NA,TRBV19,CASGDRHTDTQYF,TGTGCCAGTGGGGACCGACACACAGATACGCAGTATTTT
TRBJ1-5,TRBD1,NA,TRBV18,CASSDRDRIRSGYSNQPQHF,TGTGCCAGCTCAGATAGGGACAGAATAAGAAGCGGATATAGCAATCAGCCCCAGCATTTT
TRBJ2-5,NA,NA,TRBV4-3,CASSQARFTETQYF,TGCGCCAGCAGCCAAGCCCGATTTACCGAGACCCAGTACTTC
TRBJ2-5,TRBD1,few,TRBV6-5,CASSYSPQAGGLETQYF,TGTGCCAGCAGTTACTCCCCCCAGGCAGGGGGCTTGGAGACCCAGTACTTC
TRBJ2-5,NA,few,TRBV5-1,CASSLESTAAETQYF,TGCGCCAGCAGCTTGGAATCAACGGCCGCAGAGACCCAGTACTTC
TRBJ1-1,NA,few,TRBV20-1,CSAKGRNTEAFF,TGCAGTGCCAAGGGTCGGAACACTGAAGCTTTCTTT